This T cell receptor beta chain emerged from a study of cytomegalovirus exposure and HLA in healthy donors. Study-wide findings and caveats: Excluded were some V segments that proved indistinguishable, including TRBV6-2 and TRBV6-3.

The V gene's germline CDR1 is LGHNA and CDR2 YNFKEQ. The CDR3 runs to 18 residues. Trimming took 2 bases from V and 4 from J, leaving 21 bases between them. A word on this clone: Antigen specificity is unknown.

Researchers ran the PCR with 60 Vbeta and 13 Jbeta primers. Assay: immunoSEQ multiplex PCR; the TCRdb copy retains only in-frame clones and omits some. The sample consists of about 120,000 clones, approximately 8% of them appearing once. The receptor comes from a woman in her thirties or forties in good health and CMV-seropositive. Material: PBMCs. This chain connects TRBV4-2 to TRBJ1-3; possibly TRBD1 for D (6 bases). CDR3 amino acids: CASSQRMGGGGSGNTIYF. The CDR3 nucleotides are TGTGCCAGCAGCCAAAGAATGGGGGGAGGGGGATCGGGAAACACCATATATTTT.